Below, 25 T cell receptor beta chains from the same sample are listed, as sequenced in a study of regulatory T cells in long-lasting Graves disease. Time point in this sample: newly diagnosed GD, antithyroid drugs for less than 3 months. Generation of the TCR library employed RNA extracted from PBMCs. CDR3-region Arm-PCR and iRepertoire HTBI primers produced the TCR beta libraries. Via MiXCR, TCRdb re-called the multiplex PCR reads, giving one row per CDR3 protein. The sample shows 350,000 to 550,000 distinct CDR3 sequences, roughly 15% of them seen only once. The sample was also reused in another study, on T cells in Graves' hyperthyroidism and ophthalmopathy.

Here the sequenced sample was peripheral blood mononuclear cells (PBMCs), taken at new diagnosis, from a patient treated with antithyroid drugs. The receptors were sampled from a woman in her forties or fifties with Graves disease.

This clonotype has just one count. The chain is built from TRBV27 and TRBJ2-5, with 7 bases aligning to TRBD1. After removal of 5 bases from V and 3 bases from J, the junction contained 15 bases not matched to a gene. This CDR3 contains 17 residues. Germline CDR1 and CDR2: MNHEY and SMNVEV (reference sequence). This CDR3 reads CASSPKTGAEVKETQYF. The DNA for the CDR3 is TGTGCCAGCAGTCCAAAAACAGGGGCCGAGGTCAAAGAGACCCAGTACTTC.

J is TRBJ2-7 and V is TRBV7-6; 8 nucleotides match TRBD1. Germline values: CDR1 SGHVS, CDR2 FNYEAQ. J gave up 7 bases and V 5 bases, and 10 bases lay outside the gene matches. The CDR3 covers 14 residues. Here the CDR3 reads CASSTGQGMGEQYF. The CDR3 nucleotides are TGTGCCAGCAGCACAGGACAGGGAATGGGGGAGCAGTACTTC.

This clonotype was picked up a small number of times. V and J are TRBV5-1 and TRBJ2-7, with TRBD2 as a possible D gene (5 bases). CDR1 and CDR2 from the germline V gene are SGHRS and YFSETQ. Deletions cut 4 bases from V and 0 bases from J, with 14 bases between. There are 15 residues in the CDR3. CDR3 region: CASSPDPGGSYEQYF. The DNA of the CDR3 is TGCGCCAGCAGCCCGGACCCTGGAGGCTCCTACGAGCAGTACTTC.

This clonotype was picked up many times. CDR3 bases: TGCGCCAGCAGCTTGGCCTGGGGAGCCGGCACAGATACGCAGTATTTT. Protein: CASSLAWGAGTDTQYF. The V call is TRBV5-1, the J call TRBJ2-3, with D tentatively TRBD2 (5 bases). The CDR3 sequence is 16 residues long. CDR1 and CDR2 from the germline V gene are SGHRS and YFSETQ. V lost 0 bases and J 1 base, leaving 12 bases between the germline ends.

This clonotype was counted many times. The J gene is TRBJ2-7, the V gene TRBV5-1; 8 positions match TRBD2. J gave up 0 bases and V 3 bases, and 8 bases lay outside the gene matches. The CDR3 consists of 16 residues. Germline V gene lookup returns CDR1 SGHRS and CDR2 YFSETQ. This CDR3 reads CASSYSPGLGSYEQYF. In nucleotides, the CDR3 is TGCGCCAGCAGCTACTCGCCGGGACTAGGCTCCTACGAGCAGTACTTC.

V is TRBV7-2 and J is TRBJ2-7; 14 nucleotides align to TRBD2. The CDR3 covers 15 residues. Germline CDR1 is SGHTA and CDR2 is FQGNSA. V was clipped by 5 bases and J by 11 bases; unmatched bases: 11. The CDR3 DNA reads TGTGCCAGCAGCCATAGACTAGCGGGAGGGCCACTAAAGTACTTC. Its protein product is CASSHRLAGGPLKYF.

V is TRBV20-1 and J is TRBJ1-4; D gene uncertain. The CDR3 contains 13 residues. V dropped 3 bases and J dropped 5 bases, with 10 bases sitting between them. Germline loops: CDR1 DFQATT, CDR2 SNEGSKA (reference sequence). CDR3 in DNA: TGCAGTGCTAGTCGTCAAGGAAATGAAAAACTGTTTTTT. Encoded protein: CSASRQGNEKLFF.

This clonotype was found many times. V and J are TRBV28 and TRBJ2-5; weak D call: TRBD1 (5 bases). The CDR3 consists of 15 residues. V lost 3 bases to trimming and J lost 5 bases, with 16 bases between them. Per the germline V gene, CDR1 is MDHEN and CDR2 is SYDVKM. The CDR3 loop reads CASSFGADSVETQYF. DNA for the CDR3: TGTGCCAGCAGTTTTGGGGCAGACTCCGTTGAGACCCAGTACTTC.

This clonotype appeared many times. The chain is built from TRBV20-1 and TRBJ2-3, with 11 bases identical to TRBD2. V lost 5 bases to trimming and J lost 0 bases; unmatched junction nucleotides: 10. The CDR3 sequence is 17 residues long. CDR1 DFQATT and CDR2 SNEGSKA come from the germline V gene (reference sequence). This CDR3 reads CSAEAGTSGLSTDTQYF. CDR3 nucleotides: TGCAGTGCTGAGGCCGGGACTAGCGGACTTAGCACAGATACGCAGTATTTT.

This clonotype was seen a few times. The chain couples TRBV7-3 to TRBJ1-5; D uncertain. The CDR3 runs 10 residues. Trimming removed 5 bases at V and 5 bases at J, with 1 base between. Germline CDR1 reads SGHTA; CDR2 reads FQGTGA. The CDR3 spells CASSHQPQHF. The CDR3 DNA is TGTGCCAGCAGCCATCAGCCCCAGCATTTT.

This clonotype was seen a few times. A much larger clone sits a single nucleotide away, making a read error possible. This sequence joins TRBV12-3 or TRBV12-4 and TRBJ2-4; 8 nucleotides align to TRBD2. CDR3 size: 17 residues. CDR3 coding DNA: TGTGCCAGCAGTCCCCTGGGGGCGGGAGGTATCAAAAACATTCGGTACTTC. It specifies CASSPLGAGGIKNIRYF.

The genes are TRBV28 and TRBJ1-2; D unresolved. This CDR3 spans 14 amino acids. Trimming took off 1 base at V and 1 base at J, with 7 bases between the two ends. The V gene's germline CDR1 is MDHEN and CDR2 SYDVKM. The CDR3 loop is CASSLYIGNYGYTF. The CDR3 nucleotides are TGTGCCAGCAGTTTATACATCGGTAACTATGGCTACACCTTC.

This clonotype has a handful of counts. The V call is TRBV19, the J call TRBJ2-5; TRBD1 aligns across 10 bases. CDR3 length: 15 amino acids. With 4 bases clipped from V and 5 bases from J, the junction kept 7 bases outside the gene matches. CDR1 and CDR2 (germline): LNHDA, SQIVND (reference sequence). CDR3 region: CASSTTGTGVETQYF. The CDR3 region has the DNA TGTGCCAGTAGTACCACCGGGACAGGGGTTGAGACCCAGTACTTC. Filled out from reference TRBV19 and TRBJ2-5, the complete variable domain reads DGGITQSPKYLFRKEGQNVTLSCEQNLNHDAMYWYRQDPGQGLRLIYYSQIVNDFQKGDIAEGYSVSREKKESFPLTVTSAQKNPTAFYLCASSTTGTGVETQYFGPGTRLLVL.

This clonotype was seen only a few times. J is TRBJ2-3 and V is TRBV10-3; TRBD1 aligns across 7 bases. The germline V gene has CDR1 ENHRY and CDR2 SYGVKD. V shed 7 bases, J shed 2 bases, and the junction held 6 bases outside the gene matches. CDR3 length: 14 amino acids. CDR3 bases: TGTGCCATCACCTCGACAGGGATCACAGATACGCAGTATTTT. Its translation: CAITSTGITDTQYF.

This clonotype came up many times. This sequence joins TRBV7-9 and TRBJ1-4; TRBD1 might be the D (6 bases). CDR3 length: 16 amino acids. Germline V gene sequence: CDR1 SEHNR, CDR2 FQNEAQ (reference sequence). Between the trimmed V and J ends, which lost 2 bases and 3 bases, there was a span of 13 bases. The CDR3: CASSLTPGEPNEKLFF. The CDR3 nucleotides are TGTGCCAGCAGCTTAACTCCAGGGGAACCTAATGAAAAACTGTTTTTT.

The J gene is TRBJ2-7, the V gene TRBV6-2 or TRBV6-3; 10 bases are shared with TRBD1. CDR1 is MNHEY, CDR2 SVGEGT, per germline. J lost 5 bases, V lost 6 bases, and 10 bases had no gene match. The CDR3 totals 15 residues. This chain's CDR3 is CASRAPGQGTHEQYF. Written as DNA, the CDR3 is TGTGCCAGCAGGGCTCCGGGACAGGGGACCCACGAGCAGTACTTC.

As to this clonotype: A read error is possible here, since a much larger clone lies one base away. V is TRBV11-2 and J is TRBJ2-7; no firm D call. Germline V lookup: CDR1 SGHAT, CDR2 FQNNGV. CDR3 length: 13 residues. Here the CDR3 reads CASSLEVSYGQYF. The DNA of the CDR3 is TGTGCCAGCAGCTTAGAAGTATCCTACGGGCAGTACTTC.

This chain links TRBV5-1 with TRBJ2-5, with 12 nucleotides matching TRBD1. The CDR3 covers 19 residues. V lost 0 bases, J lost 5 bases, and 14 bases stayed unmatched. CDR1 is SGHRS, CDR2 YFSETQ, per germline. CDR3 in DNA: TGCGCCAGCAGCTTGGAGGCCCCCGGGACAGGGGGCAGGGGGGAGACCCAGTACTTC. This sequence encodes CASSLEAPGTGGRGETQYF.

The chain carries TRBV27 and TRBJ1-4; perhaps TRBD1 as D (6 bases). CDR1 and CDR2 (germline): MNHEY, SMNVEV (reference sequence). CDR3 length: 14 residues. V was clipped by 2 bases and J by 8 bases, with 12 bases between them. CDR3 loop: CASSLHRAGEKLFF. Here the CDR3 DNA reads TGTGCCAGCAGTTTACACAGGGCTGGCGAAAAACTGTTTTTT. The full variable domain, its missing parts supplied by reference TRBV27 and TRBJ1-4, is EAQVTQNPRYLITVTGKKLTVTCSQNMNHEYMSWYRQDPGLGLRQIYYSMNVEVTDKGDVPEGYKVSRKEKRNFPLILESPSPNQTSLYFCASSLHRAGEKLFFGSGTQLSVL.

In its sample, this clonotype was seen many times. The V call is TRBV5-6, the J call TRBJ2-7, with D uncertain. The CDR3 sequence is 15 residues long. The V end lost 0 bases, the J end lost 1 base, and 11 bases lay between the germline ends. Looked up from germline, CDR1 is SGHDT and CDR2 is YYEEEE. CDR3 bases: TGTGCCAGCAGCTTGGGTCGGCCCATTTCCTACGAGCAGTACTTC. Translation gives CASSLGRPISYEQYF.

This clonotype was counted ten times or more. This rearrangement joins TRBV6-2 or TRBV6-3 to TRBJ2-5; D is possibly TRBD1 or TRBD2 (6 bases each). Germline CDR1 is MNHEY and CDR2 is SVGEGT. The length of the CDR3 is 13 residues. The germline V and J ends were trimmed by 4 bases and 2 bases, with 8 bases remaining between them. CDR3 in DNA: TGTGCCAGCAGTTGGGGGGCTCAAGAGACCCAGTACTTC. It encodes CASSWGAQETQYF.

Notes on this clonotype: Given a much more abundant clone one base away, this may be a read error. This chain links TRBV28 with TRBJ2-7; D is perhaps TRBD1 (6 bases). In germline, CDR1 is MDHEN, CDR2 SYDVKM. The CDR3 totals 15 residues. The CDR3 bases are TGTACCAGCATTGGGGGCCAGGCCAGCTCCTACGAGCAGTACTTC. Amino acids: CTSIGGQASSYEQYF. The variable domain in full, with the rest retrieved from reference TRBV28 and TRBJ2-7, is DVKVTQSSRYLVKRTGEKVFLECVQDMDHENMFWYRQDPGLGLRLIYFSYDVKMKEKGDIPEGYSVSREKKERFSLILESASTNQTSMYLCTSIGGQASSYEQYFGPGTRLTVT.

This clonotype was detected ten times or more. In nucleotides, the CDR3 is TGTGCCAGCAGTGGGGGACAGTACCAAGAGACCCAGTACTTC. This sequence encodes CASSGGQYQETQYF. This chain joins TRBV28 and TRBJ2-5; 7 positions agree with TRBD1. The CDR3 is 14 residues long. Germline V gene lookup returns CDR1 MDHEN and CDR2 SYDVKM. V gave up 5 bases and J gave up 0 bases; unmatched junction bases: 3.

As to this clonotype: A much larger clonotype is one base distant, so this may be a read error. The chain joins TRBV20-1 to TRBJ1-2, with D possibly TRBD1 on 6 matching bases. CDR1 is DFQATT, CDR2 SNEGSKA, per germline (reference sequence). CDR3 length: 15 residues. The CDR3 spells CSDRDSTGSNYGYTF. The CDR3, as DNA: TGCAGTGATAGAGATTCCACAGGGTCTAACTATGGCTACACCTTC.

This clonotype was counted at least ten times. The chain couples TRBV11-2 to TRBJ2-5; TRBD2 agrees at 9 bases. The J call is doubtful: the DNA matches TRBJ2-1 better. Germline values: CDR1 SGHAT, CDR2 FQNNGV. This CDR3 has 15 residues. The CDR3 protein is CASSSFGSSGKEQFF. For the CDR3, the DNA is TGTGCCAGCAGCTCCTTTGGGTCTAGCGGGAAGGAGCAGTTCTTC.